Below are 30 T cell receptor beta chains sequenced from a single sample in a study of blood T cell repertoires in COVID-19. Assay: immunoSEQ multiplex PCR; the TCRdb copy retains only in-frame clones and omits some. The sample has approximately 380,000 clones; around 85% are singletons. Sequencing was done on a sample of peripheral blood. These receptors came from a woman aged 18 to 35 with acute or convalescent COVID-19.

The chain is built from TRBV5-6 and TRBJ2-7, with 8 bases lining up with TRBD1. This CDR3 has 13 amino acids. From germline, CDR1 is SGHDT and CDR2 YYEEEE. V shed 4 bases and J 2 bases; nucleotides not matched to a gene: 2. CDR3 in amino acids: CASSRDRTYEQYF. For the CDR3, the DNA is TGTGCCAGCAGCCGGGACAGGACCTACGAGCAGTACTTC.

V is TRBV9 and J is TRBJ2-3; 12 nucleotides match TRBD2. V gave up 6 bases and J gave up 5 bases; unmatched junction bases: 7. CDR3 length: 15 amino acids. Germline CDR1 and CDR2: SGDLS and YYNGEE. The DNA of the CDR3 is TGTGCCAGCAATCGACTAGCGGGGGCAGTAGATACGCAGTATTTT. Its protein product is CASNRLAGAVDTQYF.

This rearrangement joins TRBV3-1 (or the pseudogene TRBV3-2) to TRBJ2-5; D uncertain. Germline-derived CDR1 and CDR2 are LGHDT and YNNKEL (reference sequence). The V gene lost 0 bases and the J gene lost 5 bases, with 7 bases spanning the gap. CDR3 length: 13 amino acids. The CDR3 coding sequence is TGTGCCAGCAGCCAAGATCGGGTGGAGACCCAGTACTTC. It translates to CASSQDRVETQYF.

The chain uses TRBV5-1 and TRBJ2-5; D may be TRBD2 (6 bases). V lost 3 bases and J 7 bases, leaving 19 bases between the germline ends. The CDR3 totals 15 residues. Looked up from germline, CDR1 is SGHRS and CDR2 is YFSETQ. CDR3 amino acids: CASSSETSTSRTQYF. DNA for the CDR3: TGCGCCAGCAGCTCAGAGACTAGTACGTCTCGGACCCAGTACTTC.

The CDR3 nucleotides read TGCGCCAGCAGCCAGGGGCGGGATACCAATTATGATACGCAGTATTTT. Its translation: CASSQGRDTNYDTQYF. This chain links TRBV4-1 with TRBJ2-3, with D perhaps TRBD2 (6 bases). V was trimmed by 3 bases and J by 6 bases, leaving 19 bases between them. CDR1 MGHRA and CDR2 YSYEKL come from the germline V gene. There are 16 residues in the CDR3.

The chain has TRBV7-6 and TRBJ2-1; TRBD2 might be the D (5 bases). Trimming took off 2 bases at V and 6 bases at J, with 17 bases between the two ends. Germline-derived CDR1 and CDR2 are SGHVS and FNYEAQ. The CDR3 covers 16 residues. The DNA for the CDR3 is TGTGCCAGCAGCTTATTATCGTGGACTTCCGTCAATGAGCAGTTCTTC. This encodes CASSLLSWTSVNEQFF.

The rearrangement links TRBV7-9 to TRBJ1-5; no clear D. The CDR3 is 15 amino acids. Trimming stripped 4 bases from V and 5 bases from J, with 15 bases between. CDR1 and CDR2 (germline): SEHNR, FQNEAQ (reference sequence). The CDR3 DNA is TGTGCCAGCAGCTCCTCGGGAGCAAAGTATCAGCCCCAGCATTTT. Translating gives CASSSSGAKYQPQHF.

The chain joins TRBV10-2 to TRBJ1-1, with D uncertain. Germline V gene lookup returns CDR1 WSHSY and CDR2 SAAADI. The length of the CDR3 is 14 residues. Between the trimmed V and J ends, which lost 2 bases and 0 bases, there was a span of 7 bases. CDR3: CASSEPRVNTEAFF. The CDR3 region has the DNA TGCGCCAGCAGTGAGCCGAGGGTGAACACTGAAGCTTTCTTT.

CDR3 coding DNA: TGTGCCAGCAGCTTATACGGGGGGCGCAGCTACACCTTC. It yields the protein CASSLYGGRSYTF. The rearrangement uses TRBV7-9 and TRBJ1-2, with TRBD1 as a possible D gene (6 bases). The CDR3 is 13 amino acids. The germline gives CDR1 SEHNR, CDR2 FQNEAQ (reference sequence). Trimming took 2 bases from V and 9 from J, leaving 13 bases between them.

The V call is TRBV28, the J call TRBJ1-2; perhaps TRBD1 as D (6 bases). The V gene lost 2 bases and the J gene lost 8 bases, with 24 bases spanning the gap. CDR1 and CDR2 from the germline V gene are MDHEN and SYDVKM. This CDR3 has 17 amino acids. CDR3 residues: CASSLAKAESGGGGYTF. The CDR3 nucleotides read TGTGCCAGCAGTTTAGCAAAAGCCGAGTCGGGGGGCGGCGGCTACACCTTC.

CDR3 bases: TGCAGTGCTAGTACGGGGGGCCAGGTAGATACGCAGTATTTT. As protein: CSASTGGQVDTQYF. The chain carries TRBV20-1 and TRBJ2-3, with D possibly being TRBD2 (7 bases). V dropped 3 bases and J dropped 5 bases, with 15 bases sitting between them. This CDR3 contains 14 residues. CDR1 and CDR2 from the germline V gene are DFQATT and SNEGSKA (reference sequence).

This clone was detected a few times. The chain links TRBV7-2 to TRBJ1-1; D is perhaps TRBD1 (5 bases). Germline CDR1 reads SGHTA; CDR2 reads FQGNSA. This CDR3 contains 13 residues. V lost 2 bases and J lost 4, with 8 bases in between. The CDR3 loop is CASSLYGGTEAFF. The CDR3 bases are TGTGCCAGCAGCTTATACGGGGGCACTGAAGCTTTCTTT.

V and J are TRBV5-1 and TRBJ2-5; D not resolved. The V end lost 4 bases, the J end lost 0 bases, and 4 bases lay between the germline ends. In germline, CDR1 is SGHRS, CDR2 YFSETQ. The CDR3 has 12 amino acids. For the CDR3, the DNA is TGCGCCAGCAGCACGGACCAAGAGACCCAGTACTTC. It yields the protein CASSTDQETQYF.

The chain's CDR3 is CASSVYLSGQASYNEQFF. The CDR3 nucleotides are TGTGCCAGTAGTGTGTACCTATCGGGACAGGCCTCCTACAATGAGCAGTTCTTC. The chain recombines TRBV19 with TRBJ2-1; 8 nucleotides align to TRBD1. The CDR3 is 18 residues long. The V gene's germline CDR1 is LNHDA and CDR2 SQIVND (reference sequence). V shed 5 bases and J 0 bases; nucleotides not matched to a gene: 12.

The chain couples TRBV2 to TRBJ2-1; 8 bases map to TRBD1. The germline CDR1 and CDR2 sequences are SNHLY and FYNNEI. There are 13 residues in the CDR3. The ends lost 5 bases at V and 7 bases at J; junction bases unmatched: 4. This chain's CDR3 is CASSRTGNNEQFF. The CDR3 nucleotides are TGTGCCAGCAGTCGGACAGGGAATAATGAGCAGTTCTTC.

The CDR3 region is CASSEGNYGYTF. The CDR3 coding sequence is TGTGCCAGCAGCGAGGGAAACTATGGCTACACCTTC. The chain has TRBV4-2 and TRBJ1-2, with no clear D. The CDR3 sequence is 12 residues long. CDR1 and CDR2 from the germline V gene are LGHNA and YNFKEQ. The V end lost 5 bases, the J end lost 2 bases, and 6 bases lay between the germline ends.

The CDR3 DNA reads as TGTGCCAGCAGCTTTGCGTGGGCAGAACTCAATGAAAAACTGTTTTTT. This sequence encodes CASSFAWAELNEKLFF. The chain joins TRBV12-1 to TRBJ1-4; TRBD1 was called by the table and not checked on the DNA. TRBV12-1 is flagged as a pseudogene. The CDR3 covers 16 residues.

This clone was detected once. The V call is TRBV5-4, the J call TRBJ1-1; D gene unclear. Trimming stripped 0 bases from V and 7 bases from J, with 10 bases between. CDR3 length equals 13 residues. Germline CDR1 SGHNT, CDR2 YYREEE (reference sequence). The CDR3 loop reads CASSLGGGNEAFF. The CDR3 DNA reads TGTGCCAGCAGCTTGGGGGGAGGGAATGAAGCTTTCTTT.

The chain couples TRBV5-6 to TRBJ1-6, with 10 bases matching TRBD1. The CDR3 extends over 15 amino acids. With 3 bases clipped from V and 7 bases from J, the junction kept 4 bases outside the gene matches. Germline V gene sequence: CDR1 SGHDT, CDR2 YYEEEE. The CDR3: CASSSGQGWNSPLHF. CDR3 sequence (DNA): TGTGCCAGCAGCTCGGGACAGGGGTGGAATTCACCCCTCCACTTT.

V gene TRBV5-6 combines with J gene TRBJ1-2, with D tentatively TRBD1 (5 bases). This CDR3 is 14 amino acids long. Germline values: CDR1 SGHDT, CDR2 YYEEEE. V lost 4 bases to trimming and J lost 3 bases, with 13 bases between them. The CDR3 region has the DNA TGTGCCAGCAGCGGAACCGACAGTTACTATGGCTACACCTTC. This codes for CASSGTDSYYGYTF.

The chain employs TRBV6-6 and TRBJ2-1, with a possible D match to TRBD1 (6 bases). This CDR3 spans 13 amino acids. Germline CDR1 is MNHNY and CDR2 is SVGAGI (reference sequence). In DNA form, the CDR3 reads TGTGCAGCAGGGGCGGACTTCCTTCCTGAGCAGTTCTTC. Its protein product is CAAGADFLPEQFF.

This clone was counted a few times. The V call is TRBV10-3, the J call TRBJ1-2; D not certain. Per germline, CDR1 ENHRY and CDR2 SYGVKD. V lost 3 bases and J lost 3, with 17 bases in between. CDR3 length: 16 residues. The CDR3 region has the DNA TGTGCCATCAGTGACCCTGACTATGTCGTGTACTATGGCTACACCTTC. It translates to CAISDPDYVVYYGYTF.

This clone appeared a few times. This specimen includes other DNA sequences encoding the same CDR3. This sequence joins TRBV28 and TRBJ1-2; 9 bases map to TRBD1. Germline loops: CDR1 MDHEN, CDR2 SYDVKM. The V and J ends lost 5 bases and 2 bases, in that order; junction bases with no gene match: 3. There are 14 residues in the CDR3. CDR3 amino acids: CASSIGQGNYGYTF. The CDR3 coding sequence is TGTGCCAGCAGTATAGGACAGGGGAACTATGGCTACACCTTC.

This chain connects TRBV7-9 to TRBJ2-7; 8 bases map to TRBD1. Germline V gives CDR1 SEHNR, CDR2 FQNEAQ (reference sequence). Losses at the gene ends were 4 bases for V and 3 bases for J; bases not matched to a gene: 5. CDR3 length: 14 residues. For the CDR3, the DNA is TGTGCCAGCAGCTGGGGACAGGCCAACTACGAGCAGTACTTC. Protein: CASSWGQANYEQYF.

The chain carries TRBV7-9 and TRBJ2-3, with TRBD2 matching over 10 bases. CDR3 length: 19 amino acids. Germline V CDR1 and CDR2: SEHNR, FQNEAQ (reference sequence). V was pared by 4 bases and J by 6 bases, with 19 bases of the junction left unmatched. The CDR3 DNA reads TGTGCCAGCAGCTCCTGGGGGGGCAGGTCAGCGGGAGGGATGGATACGCAGTATTTT. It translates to CASSSWGGRSAGGMDTQYF.

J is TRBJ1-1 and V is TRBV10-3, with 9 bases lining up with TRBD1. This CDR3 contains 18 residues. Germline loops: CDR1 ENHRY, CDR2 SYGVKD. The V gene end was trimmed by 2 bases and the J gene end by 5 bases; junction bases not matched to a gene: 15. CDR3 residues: CAISEPGFLQGARTEAFF. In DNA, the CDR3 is TGTGCCATCAGTGAGCCCGGATTCTTACAGGGGGCGAGGACTGAAGCTTTCTTT.

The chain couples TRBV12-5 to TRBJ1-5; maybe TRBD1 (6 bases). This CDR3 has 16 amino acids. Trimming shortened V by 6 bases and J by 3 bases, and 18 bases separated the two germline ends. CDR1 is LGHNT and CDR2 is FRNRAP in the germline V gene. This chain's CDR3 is CASGLSFGTPNQPQHF. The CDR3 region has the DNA TGTGCTAGTGGCTTGTCCTTCGGGACACCCAATCAGCCCCAGCATTTT.

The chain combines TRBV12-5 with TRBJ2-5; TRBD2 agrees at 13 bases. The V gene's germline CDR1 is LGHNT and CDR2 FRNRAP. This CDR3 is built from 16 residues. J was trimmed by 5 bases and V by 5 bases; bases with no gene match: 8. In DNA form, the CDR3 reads TGTGCTAGTGGTCCTCAACTAGCGGGAGGGTGGGAGACCCAGTACTTC. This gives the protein CASGPQLAGGWETQYF.

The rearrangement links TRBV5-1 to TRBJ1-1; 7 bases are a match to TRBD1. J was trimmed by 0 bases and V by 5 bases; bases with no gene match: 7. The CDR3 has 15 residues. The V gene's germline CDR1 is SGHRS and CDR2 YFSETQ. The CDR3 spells CASSFQGGMNTEAFF. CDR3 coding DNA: TGCGCCAGCAGTTTTCAGGGGGGAATGAACACTGAAGCTTTCTTT.

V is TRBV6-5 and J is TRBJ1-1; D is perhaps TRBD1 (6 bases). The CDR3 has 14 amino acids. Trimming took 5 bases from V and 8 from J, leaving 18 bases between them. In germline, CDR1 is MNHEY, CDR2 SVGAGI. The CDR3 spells CASSRTVVAGEAFF. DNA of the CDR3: TGTGCCAGCAGTAGGACAGTAGTCGCAGGCGAAGCTTTCTTT.